The 3 T cell receptor beta chains below all came from one sample that was sequenced in a study of untreated major depressive disorder. The antigens these receptors bind are not known. Findings and caveats of the study: CD4+ T cells from depressed patients used TRBV05-01 (Vbeta 5.1) more often than controls.

Produced via immunoSEQ multiplex PCR; TCRdb's table is partial and in-frame only. Among some 27,000 clones, approximately 90% were seen once, and the ten largest hold around 0.78%. The specimen was CD4+ T cells from PBMCs. These receptors were collected from a woman aged 25 to 39 with major depressive disorder.

This clone was seen only a few times. This chain links TRBV20-1 with TRBJ1-2, with 8 bases that match TRBD1. CDR1 is DFQATT, CDR2 SNEGSKA, per germline (reference sequence). The length of the CDR3 is 11 residues. Trimming cost V 6 bases and J 6 bases; bases outside gene matches: 3. The CDR3 sequence: CSASRGHGYTF. CDR3 bases: TGCAGTGCCAGCAGGGGGCATGGCTACACCTTC.

This clone came up a few times. V is TRBV27 and J is TRBJ1-1; D may be TRBD1 (5 bases). CDR3 length: 14 amino acids. Germline values: CDR1 MNHEY, CDR2 SMNVEV (reference sequence). Trimming took off 5 bases at V and 4 bases at J, with 14 bases between the two ends. CDR3 bases: TGTGCCAGCAGTCCCTTGGGGGGAAGCACTGAAGCTTTCTTT. Amino acids: CASSPLGGSTEAFF.

The chain has TRBV7-2 and TRBJ1-1; D gene ambiguous. Trimming shortened V by 5 bases and J by 8 bases, and 18 bases separated the two germline ends. Germline CDR1 is SGHTA and CDR2 is FQGNSA. The CDR3 runs 14 residues. The CDR3 DNA reads TGTGCCAGCAGCCCAAACGGGAGGCGATCAGAAGCTTTCTTT. Translating gives CASSPNGRRSEAFF.